The clone carrying this T cell receptor (beta chain) was found a few times. Its antigen is not identified. MiXCR, run by TCRdb on the RT-PCR reads, gives a single entry per CDR3 protein. Of 630,000 or so distinct CDR3 sequences in the sample, 15% to 19% were seen once. The CDR3 totals 14 residues. Germline values: CDR1 LGHNT, CDR2 FRNRAP. V was pared by 5 bases and J by 4 bases, with 14 bases between. The data belong to a study of response to subunit inactivated influenza vaccine. Study observations and caveats: The authors proposed limited new T cell recruitment per seasonal influenza vaccination.

This chain joins TRBV12-5 and TRBJ1-1; D not certain. The starting material was PBMCs from blood, obtained less than 13 days after vaccination. This TCR was recovered from a man aged 50 to 59 who received an inactivated influenza vaccine. The CDR3 DNA is TGTGCTAGTGGTCCTTCGGGGAGTAGCACTGAAGCTTTCTTT. This sequence encodes CASGPSGSSTEAFF. The entire variable domain, with the rest obtained from reference TRBV12-5 and TRBJ1-1, is as follows: DARVTQTPRHKVTEMGQEVTMRCQPILGHNTVFWYRQTMMQGLELLAYFRNRAPLDDSGMPKDRFSAEMPDATLATLKIQPSEPRDSAVYFCASGPSGSSTEAFFGQGTRLTVV.